This T cell receptor (beta chain) was identified during a study of OX40 agonist ivuxolimab in advanced cancers. Germline assignment: CDR1 MNHNS and CDR2 SASEGT. There are 16 residues in the CDR3. The V end was cut by 0 bases, the J end by 0 bases, with 8 bases between. Assay used: immunoSEQ multiplex PCR; TCRdb lists only in-frame clones, some missing. The sample has tens of thousands of clones, 87% seen once. The source of this sequence is an adult with an advanced solid tumor such as melanoma, head and neck, liver or kidney cancer. This sample comprised CD4+ or CD8+ T cells sorted from blood, obtained in a trial of the OX40 agonist ivuxolimab. V usage is TRBV6-1 and J usage is TRBJ2-2; either TRBD1 or TRBD2 may supply D (5 bases each). The CDR3 reads CASSEAEDTNTGELFF. The CDR3 nucleotides read TGTGCCAGCAGTGAAGCGGAGGACACGAACACCGGGGAGCTGTTTTTT.